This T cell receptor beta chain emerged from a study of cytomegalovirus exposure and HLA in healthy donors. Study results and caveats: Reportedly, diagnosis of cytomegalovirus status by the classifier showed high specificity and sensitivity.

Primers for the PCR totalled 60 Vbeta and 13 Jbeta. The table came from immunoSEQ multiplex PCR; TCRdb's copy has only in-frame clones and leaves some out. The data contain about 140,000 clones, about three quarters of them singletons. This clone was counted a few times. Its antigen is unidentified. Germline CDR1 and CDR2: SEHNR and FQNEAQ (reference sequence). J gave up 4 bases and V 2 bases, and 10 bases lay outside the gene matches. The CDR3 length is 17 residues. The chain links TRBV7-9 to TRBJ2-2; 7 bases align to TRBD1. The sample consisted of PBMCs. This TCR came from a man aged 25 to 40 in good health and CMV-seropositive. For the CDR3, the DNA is TGTGCCAGCAGCTTACCCCTGCGACAGGGTCGCACCGGGGAGCTGTTTTTT. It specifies CASSLPLRQGRTGELFF.